This T cell receptor beta chain was identified in a study of OX40 agonist ivuxolimab in advanced cancers. In terms of the full investigation: Ivuxolimab, which targeted the costimulatory receptor OX40 (CD134), was an agonistic, fully human IgG2 monoclonal antibody. The dose-escalation cohort was over 70% male with a mean age of about 65 years, ranging from about 23 to 85. Prior anti-PD-1, anti-PD-L1 or anti-CTLA-4 therapy was permitted, and checkpoint inhibitors had been received by less than 45% of dose-escalation patients. Partial responses were achieved by three dose-escalation patients, of whom one had hepatocellular carcinoma and two had cutaneous melanoma. Of the 52 patients in dose escalation, about 20 had hepatocellular carcinoma, some 15 had melanoma, 9 had renal cell carcinoma and 9 had head and neck cancer. Peripheral TCRbeta sequencing was intended to test whether TCR sequence diversity was altered and clonal T-cell expansion was caused by ivuxolimab. The paper reports the monotherapy dose-escalation portion (N of about 47 patients) of the phase I ivuxolimab trial. Intravenous ivuxolimab was administered to patients every 2 weeks at six dose levels: 0.01, 0.1, 0.3, 1.5, 3 and 10 mg/kg. Findings and caveats that apply to the study as a whole: At doses of 0.1 to 3.0 mg/kg, clonal expansion of both CD4+ and CD8+ T cells in blood was seen between baseline and week 6. In the 0.1-3.0 mg/kg groups, partial responders had among the lowest normalized peripheral clonal expansion, particularly in CD8+ T cells. Low levels of normalized T-cell clonal expansion were also seen in some patients who did not respond. After ivuxolimab, expanded clones were on average more numerous among CD8+ T cells than among CD4+ T cells. The antigen specificity of the peripheral T cells that underwent clonal expansion was not determined.

CDR1 and CDR2 are read off the germline V gene (reference sequence) as SEHNR and FQNEAQ. The cysteine opens and the phenylalanine closes a CDR3 of 12 amino acids. The only DNA kept is the CDR3, 36 bases in frame from the first base. V loses 3 bases of germline sequence and J loses 8 bases, and the interval between the two ends is 10 bases. Patients with a history of autoimmune disease or receiving systemic immunosuppression were excluded from the trial. In every dose cohort, peripheral blood was drawn for TCR sequencing at baseline, cycle 4 day 1, and cycle 7 day 1. The samples were drawn from a first-in-human, open-label, multicenter phase I dose-escalation trial of ivuxolimab. Adults with locally advanced or metastatic melanoma, renal cell, hepatocellular, or head and neck squamous cell carcinoma were enrolled in the trial. Before TCR sequencing, CD4+ T cells and CD8+ T cells were sorted from peripheral blood as separate populations.

To sequence the TCRbeta CDR3 region, genomic DNA was isolated from the sorted cells. TCRbeta CDR3 regions were sequenced using the immunoSEQ Assay. Drawn from immuneACCESS, this table holds only the in-frame rearrangements with V and J called that TCRdb kept. Clones are partly lost; checked studies trace under half to an unresolved V gene and leave the rest unexplained. In all, the sample holds around 58,000 clones, and roughly 90% of those were seen once. Approximately 1.4% of the sample belongs to the ten largest clones. A word on this clone: Its antigen is currently not known. No base-level quality is on record; no much larger clone is a single base apart.

This specimen consisted of CD4+ or CD8+ T cells sorted from blood, obtained in a trial of the OX40 agonist ivuxolimab. This clonotype was obtained from an adult with an advanced solid tumor such as melanoma, head and neck, liver or kidney cancer. The V and J genes are TRBV7-9 and TRBJ1-1; the D gene is unclear. The CDR3 reads CASSLFTEEAFF. The DNA is TGTGCCAGCAGCTTGTTTACAGAAGAAGCTTTCTTT.